Sequencing of this T cell receptor (beta chain) was carried out in a study of cytomegalovirus exposure and HLA in healthy donors. The table came from immunoSEQ multiplex PCR; TCRdb's copy has only in-frame clones and leaves some out. The table includes 200,000 to 250,000 clones, about nine tenths detected once. Germline V gene data show CDR1 as GTSNPN and CDR2 as SVGIG (reference sequence). CDR3 size: 12 residues. Deletions cut 0 bases from V and 3 bases from J, with 6 bases between. The chain couples TRBV30 to TRBJ2-7; D is undetermined. The TCR originated in a woman between 18 and 30 years old in good health and CMV-seronegative. The source material was PBMCs. The CDR3 DNA reads as TGTGCCTGGAGTGTAAGTAGCTACGAGCAGTACTTC. Translating gives CAWSVSSYEQYF.